The clone carrying this T cell receptor (beta chain) was seen a handful of times. This specimen comes from a study of T-cell reconstitution after alpha-beta-depleted transplantation in children. Using unique molecular identifiers, the investigators prepared the TCRbeta library. TCRdb re-called the PCR reads with MiXCR, one entry per CDR3 protein. The repertoire holds fewer than 550,000 distinct CDR3 sequences, with roughly a tenth as singletons. The V gene lost 0 bases and the J gene lost 0 bases, with 8 bases spanning the gap. The germline V gene has CDR1 LGHNA and CDR2 YNFKEQ. There are 15 residues in the CDR3.

The chain couples TRBV4-2 to TRBJ1-2; D is uncertain. The origin of this receptor is a human donor who donated a stem cell graft to a child with acute myeloid leukemia. The sample here was PBMCs from the stem cell graft donor, taken from the stem cell graft. The CDR3: CASSQDGSSNYGYTF. CDR3 in DNA: TGTGCCAGCAGCCAAGATGGCAGCTCTAACTATGGCTACACCTTC.